These T cell receptor beta chains were read from a single sample in a study of vaccination effects on CD4 cells after COVID-19. Sequencing used immunoSEQ multiplex PCR; TCRdb keeps in-frame clones, though not all of them. The data contain 60,000 to 85,000 clones, around 69% of them singletons. Antigen specificity for these receptors is unknown. The sequences come from CD4+ T cells from PBMCs cultured with HCoV-229E spike peptides, collected after COVID-19 vaccination. The receptors derive from a human donor who received a COVID-19 vaccine. Each CDR3 is given with its conserved first and last residue. A D gene is named only where the DNA matches it firmly. For some rows the clone size is stated as once, few or many, or as a class when expanded; others skip it.

CDR3nt	CDR3aa	j_gene	abundance	d_gene	v_gene
TGTGCCAGCTCACCTCCAGGATCTTCTACCTATGGCTACACCTTC	CASSPPGSSTYGYTF	TRBJ1-2	-	-	TRBV18
TGTGCCAGCAGTGAATCGTTTAAGAGCTCTGGAAACACCATATATTTT	CASSESFKSSGNTIYF	TRBJ1-3	-	-	TRBV6-1
TGTGCCTACACGAAAGACACAGATACGCAGTATTTT	CAYTKDTDTQYF	TRBJ2-3	-	-	TRBV30
TGTGCCAGCAGCCAAGATCGGGGAGGGGGATCTGGAAACACCATATATTTT	CASSQDRGGGSGNTIYF	TRBJ1-3	-	-	TRBV4-2
TGTGCCACCAGTGAAGGACTGGACTATGGCTACACCTTC	CATSEGLDYGYTF	TRBJ1-2	once	-	TRBV24-1
TGTGCCAGCAGCTCCAAGCCGAACACTGAAGCTTTCTTT	CASSSKPNTEAFF	TRBJ1-1	-	-	TRBV7-9
TGTGCCAGCACCTCTTTGGGGGGGATGGATTCACCCCTCCACTTT	CASTSLGGMDSPLHF	TRBJ1-6	-	-	TRBV6-5
TGTGCCAGCAGCGAACAGGGGCCGGCCGCCAATTCACCCCTCCACTTT	CASSEQGPAANSPLHF	TRBJ1-6	-	TRBD1	TRBV2
TGTGCCAGCAGTGATCATAACTATGGCTACACCTTC	CASSDHNYGYTF	TRBJ1-2	-	-	TRBV6-2/TRBV6-3
TGCGCCAGCAGCCTAGCGTCCGGAAACACCATATATTTT	CASSLASGNTIYF	TRBJ1-3	-	-	TRBV5-1
TGCGCCAGCAGCTACCGGGACAGCAACACCGGGGAGCTGTTTTTT	CASSYRDSNTGELFF	TRBJ2-2	-	TRBD1	TRBV5-1
TGTGCCAGCAGCCAAGTTAGAGGTGGCAGGAACACTGAAGCTTTCTTT	CASSQVRGGRNTEAFF	TRBJ1-1	once	-	TRBV3-1/TRBV3-2
TGTGCCAGCAGTGCGCAGGGTTTGACTAATGAAAAACTGTTTTTT	CASSAQGLTNEKLFF	TRBJ1-4	-	-	TRBV27
TGTGCCAGCATCCAACCGACTGGGAGTGAGGCTACGCAGTATTTT	CASIQPTGSEATQYF	TRBJ2-3	-	-	TRBV6-5
TGTGCCAGCGGACAGGGGACAACCTACAATGAGCAGTTCTTC	CASGQGTTYNEQFF	TRBJ2-1	-	TRBD1	TRBV6-5
TGTGCCAGCAGTGTTTTCGGCACAGATACGCAGTATTTT	CASSVFGTDTQYF	TRBJ2-3	-	-	TRBV2
TGTGCCTGGAGCGTCGTTAGCGGGACCCAGTACTTC	CAWSVVSGTQYF	TRBJ2-5	-	-	TRBV30
TGTGCCAGCTCACGCGACAGAAATCAGCCCCAGCATTTT	CASSRDRNQPQHF	TRBJ1-5	few	-	TRBV18
TGTGCCAGCAGCTTGGTAAATATGGGGTTGAACACTGAAGCTTTCTTT	CASSLVNMGLNTEAFF	TRBJ1-1	-	-	TRBV5-5
TGTGCCAGCAGTGGGTTTCCCGGGACAGGGTGGCAGGATGAGCAGTTCTTC	CASSGFPGTGWQDEQFF	TRBJ2-1	-	TRBD1	TRBV6-1
TGTGCCAGTCAAATGGACAGGGGCTATGGCTACACCTTC	CASQMDRGYGYTF	TRBJ1-2	few	TRBD1	TRBV6-4
TGTGCCAGCAGCCGGGGGGGCAATCAGCCCCAGCATTTT	CASSRGGNQPQHF	TRBJ1-5	-	-	TRBV6-5
TGTGCCAGCAGCCGAACGGGGCAGGGAATAGAGACCCAGTACTTC	CASSRTGQGIETQYF	TRBJ2-5	-	-	TRBV6-5
TGTGCCAGCAGTGGTCAGGGACATACTGAAGCTTTCTTT	CASSGQGHTEAFF	TRBJ1-1	-	-	TRBV2
TGTGCCAGCAGTTTAGTAGCAATGAACACTGAAGCTTTCTTT	CASSLVAMNTEAFF	TRBJ1-1	-	-	TRBV28
TGTGCCAGCAGCTTAGTTGTCCCGACGAATGGCTACACCTTC	CASSLVVPTNGYTF	TRBJ1-2	few	-	TRBV7-9
TGTGCCAGTAGTATGGGACAGCCTGGGGAGCAGTTCTTC	CASSMGQPGEQFF	TRBJ2-1	-	TRBD1	TRBV19
TGTGCCAGCAGCTTCGGACAGGGACGAAACAATGAGCAGTTCTTC	CASSFGQGRNNEQFF	TRBJ2-1	-	TRBD1	TRBV7-3
TGTGCCAGCAGTGAGGGTGTGGGGACAGATACGCAGTATTTT	CASSEGVGTDTQYF	TRBJ2-3	-	-	TRBV6-4
TGTGCCAGCAGCTTAACAGGGTTTTCTGGTGGCTACACCTTC	CASSLTGFSGGYTF	TRBJ1-2	few	-	TRBV5-6
TGTGCCAGCAGTTTAAAGGGTACCACTGAAGCTTTCTTT	CASSLKGTTEAFF	TRBJ1-1	-	-	TRBV12-3/TRBV12-4
TGTGCCAGCTCACCACAGGCAGGGGTGTTCCCCCATGAGCAGTTCTTC	CASSPQAGVFPHEQFF	TRBJ2-1	-	-	TRBV18
TGTGCCAGCAGTGAAAACATATACGTCAACTCTGGAAACACCATATATTTT	CASSENIYVNSGNTIYF	TRBJ1-3	-	-	TRBV6-1
TGCAGCGTTCCCGGGACTAGCGGGGGGGCCCGTCAAGAGACCCAGTACTTC	CSVPGTSGGARQETQYF	TRBJ2-5	few	TRBD2	TRBV29-1
TGTGCCAGCAGCCAAGTTACCCCAGAGGCCAAAAACATTCAGTACTTC	CASSQVTPEAKNIQYF	TRBJ2-4	once	-	TRBV3-1/TRBV3-2
TGTGCCAGCAGTGAGTTCTCGGGACGCACAAAATCGGATTACAATGAGCAGTTCTTC	CASSEFSGRTKSDYNEQFF	TRBJ2-1	-	-	TRBV2
TGTGCCTCAGGTCAGGGACAGCCCCAGCATTTT	CASGQGQPQHF	TRBJ1-5	-	-	TRBV30
TGTGCCAGCAGTCCCCGGTTAAATGGTGGCATTCAGTACTTC	CASSPRLNGGIQYF	TRBJ2-4	-	-	TRBV6-6
TGTGCCAGCGAACAGGGAGGTTCGGGAGGCTACACCTTC	CASEQGGSGGYTF	TRBJ1-2	-	-	TRBV12-3/TRBV12-4
TGTGCCAGCTCACCGGCCCGGGAAAGGGCTAATGAAAAACTGTTTTTT	CASSPARERANEKLFF	TRBJ1-4	few	-	TRBV18
TGTGCCAGCAGCTTGGCGGAAAGTAATTCACCCCTCCACTTT	CASSLAESNSPLHF	TRBJ1-6	few	-	TRBV5-4
TGTGCCTGGACCCTCCGTGGCGGACTTGAAGCTTTCTTT	CAWTLRGGLEAFF	TRBJ1-1	once	-	TRBV30
TGTGCCACCAGTGTAAGGGGGGCGAGCTACAATGAGCAGTTCTTC	CATSVRGASYNEQFF	TRBJ2-1	-	-	TRBV24-1